Sequencing of this T cell receptor beta chain was carried out in a study of graft-versus-host responses after intestinal transplantation. Overall study results and limits: An association linked early post-transplant HvG declines with peak circulating GvH clone levels.

CDR3 length: 14 amino acids. V lost 8 bases and J 4 bases, leaving 15 bases between the germline ends. Germline-derived CDR1 and CDR2 are MNHNS and SASEGT. Comments on this clone: Its cognate antigen is unknown.

Sequencing used immunoSEQ multiplex PCR; TCRdb keeps in-frame clones, though not all of them. The top ten hold approximately 0.25% of the sample, which has approximately 110,000 clones, roughly nine tenths seen once. The rearrangement links TRBV6-1 to TRBJ1-5; no clear D. The TCR originated in a human donor who was the organ donor for an intestinal transplant. The sequenced sample was unstimulated CD4+ T cells sorted from spleen or lymph node cells, obtained before transplant. The DNA for the CDR3 is TGTGCCAGCTGCCTGTCTTACGGGAATCAGCCCCAGCATTTT. Amino acids: CASCLSYGNQPQHF.